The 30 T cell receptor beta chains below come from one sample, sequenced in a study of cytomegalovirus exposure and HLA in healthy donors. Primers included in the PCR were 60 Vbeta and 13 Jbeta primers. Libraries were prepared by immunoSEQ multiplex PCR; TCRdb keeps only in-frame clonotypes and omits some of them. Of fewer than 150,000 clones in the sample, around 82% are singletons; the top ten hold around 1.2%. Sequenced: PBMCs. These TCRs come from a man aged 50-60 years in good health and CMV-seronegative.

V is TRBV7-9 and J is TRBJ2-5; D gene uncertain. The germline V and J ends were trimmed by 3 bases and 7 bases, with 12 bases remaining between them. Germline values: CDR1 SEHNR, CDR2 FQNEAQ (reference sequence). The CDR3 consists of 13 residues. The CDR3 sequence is CASSFEAARTQYF. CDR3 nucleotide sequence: TGTGCCAGCAGCTTTGAGGCCGCAAGGACCCAGTACTTC.

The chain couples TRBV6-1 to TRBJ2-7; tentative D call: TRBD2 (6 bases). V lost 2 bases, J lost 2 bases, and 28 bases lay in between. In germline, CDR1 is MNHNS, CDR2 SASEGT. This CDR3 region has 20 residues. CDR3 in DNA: TGTGCCAGCAGTGAAAAGGAGGGACCCCAATTATATCCAGACGCCTACGAGCAGTACTTC. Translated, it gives CASSEKEGPQLYPDAYEQYF.

The DNA of the CDR3 is TGTGCCAGCAGTTTAGGCGGTAGGAACACTGAAGCTTTCTTT. Amino acids: CASSLGGRNTEAFF. The chain links TRBV27 to TRBJ1-1, with D unclear. The CDR3 contains 14 residues. V lost 2 bases, J lost 1 base, and 8 bases lay in between. The germline CDR1 and CDR2 sequences are MNHEY and SMNVEV (reference sequence).

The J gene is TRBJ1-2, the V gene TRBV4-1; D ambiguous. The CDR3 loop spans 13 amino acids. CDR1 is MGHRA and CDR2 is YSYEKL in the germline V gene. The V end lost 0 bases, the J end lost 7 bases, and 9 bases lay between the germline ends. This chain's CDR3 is CASSQDEYRGYTF. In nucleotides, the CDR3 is TGCGCCAGCAGCCAAGACGAGTATCGTGGCTACACCTTC.

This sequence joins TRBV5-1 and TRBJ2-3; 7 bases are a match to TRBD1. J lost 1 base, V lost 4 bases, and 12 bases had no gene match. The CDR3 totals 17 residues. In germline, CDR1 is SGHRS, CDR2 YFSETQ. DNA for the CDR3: TGCGCCAGCAGCGCGGACCCGGACAGGACGGGCACAGATACGCAGTATTTT. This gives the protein CASSADPDRTGTDTQYF.

The CDR3 loop is CASSNDRGNQPQHF. The CDR3 region has the DNA TGTGCCAGCAGCAATGACAGGGGCAATCAGCCCCAGCATTTT. The chain uses TRBV7-2 and TRBJ1-5; TRBD1 matches 7 bases. V shed 5 bases and J 2 bases; nucleotides not matched to a gene: 3. The CDR3 spans 14 residues. Germline V gives CDR1 SGHTA, CDR2 FQGNSA.

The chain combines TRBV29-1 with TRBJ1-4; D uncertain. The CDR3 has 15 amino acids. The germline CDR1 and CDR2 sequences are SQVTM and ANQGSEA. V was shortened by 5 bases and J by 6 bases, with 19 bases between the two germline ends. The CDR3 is CSVCGKMTQDEKLFF. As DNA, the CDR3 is TGCAGCGTTTGTGGTAAGATGACCCAGGATGAAAAACTGTTTTTT.

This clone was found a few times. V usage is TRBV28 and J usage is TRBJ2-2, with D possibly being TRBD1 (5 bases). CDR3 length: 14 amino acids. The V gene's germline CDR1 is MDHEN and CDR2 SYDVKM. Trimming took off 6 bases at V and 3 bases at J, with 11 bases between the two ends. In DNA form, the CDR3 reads TGTGCCAGCAGGTGGGGCGCCGACACCGGGGAGCTGTTTTTT. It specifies CASRWGADTGELFF. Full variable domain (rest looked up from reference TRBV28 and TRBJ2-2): DVKVTQSSRYLVKRTGEKVFLECVQDMDHENMFWYRQDPGLGLRLIYFSYDVKMKEKGDIPEGYSVSREKKERFSLILESASTNQTSMYLCASRWGADTGELFFGEGSRLTVL.

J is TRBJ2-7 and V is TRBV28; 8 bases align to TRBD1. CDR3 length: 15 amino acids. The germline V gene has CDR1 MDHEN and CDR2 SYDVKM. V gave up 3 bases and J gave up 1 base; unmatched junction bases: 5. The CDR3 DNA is TGTGCCAGCAGTTTTATACAGGGGGGATCCTACGAGCAGTACTTC. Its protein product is CASSFIQGGSYEQYF.

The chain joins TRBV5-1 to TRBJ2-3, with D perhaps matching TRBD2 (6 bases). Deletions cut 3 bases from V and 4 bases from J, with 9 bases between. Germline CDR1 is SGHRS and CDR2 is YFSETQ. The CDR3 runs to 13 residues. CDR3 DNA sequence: TGCGCCAGCAGCTCGGGGGAAGCAGATACGCAGTATTTT. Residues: CASSSGEADTQYF.

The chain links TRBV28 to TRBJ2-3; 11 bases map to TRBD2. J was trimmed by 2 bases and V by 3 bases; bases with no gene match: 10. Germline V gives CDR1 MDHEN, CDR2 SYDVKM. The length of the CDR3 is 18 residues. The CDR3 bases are TGTGCCAGCAGTTTTAGGGCTAGCGGGAGGTTTTTCACAGATACGCAGTATTTT. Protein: CASSFRASGRFFTDTQYF.

CDR3 amino acids: CASSGTGGIGEQYF. CDR3 in DNA: TGTGCCAGCAGTGGGACAGGGGGCATAGGGGAGCAGTACTTC. The V and J genes are TRBV25-1 and TRBJ2-7; TRBD1 aligns across 11 bases. V lost 4 bases to trimming and J lost 7 bases; unmatched junction nucleotides: 6. This CDR3 spans 14 amino acids. The germline V gene has CDR1 MGHDK and CDR2 SYGVNS.

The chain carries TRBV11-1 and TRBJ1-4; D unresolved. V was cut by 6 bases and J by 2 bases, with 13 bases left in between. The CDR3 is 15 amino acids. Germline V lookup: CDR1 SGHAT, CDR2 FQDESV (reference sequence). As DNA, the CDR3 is TGTGCCAGCAGGCCTACCGGGAGCACTAATGAAAAACTGTTTTTT. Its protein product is CASRPTGSTNEKLFF.

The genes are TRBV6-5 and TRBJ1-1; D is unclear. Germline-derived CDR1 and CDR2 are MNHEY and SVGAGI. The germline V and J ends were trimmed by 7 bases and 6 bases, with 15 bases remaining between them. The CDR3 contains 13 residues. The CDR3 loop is CASTPGRNSEAFF. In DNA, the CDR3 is TGTGCCAGCACCCCGGGGAGAAACTCTGAAGCTTTCTTT.

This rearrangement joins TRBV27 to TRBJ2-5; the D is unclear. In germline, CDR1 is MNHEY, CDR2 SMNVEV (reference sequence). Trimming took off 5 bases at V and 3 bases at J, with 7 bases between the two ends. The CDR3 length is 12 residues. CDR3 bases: TGTGCCAGCAGTCCCCGTGAAGAGACCCAGTACTTC. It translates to CASSPREETQYF.

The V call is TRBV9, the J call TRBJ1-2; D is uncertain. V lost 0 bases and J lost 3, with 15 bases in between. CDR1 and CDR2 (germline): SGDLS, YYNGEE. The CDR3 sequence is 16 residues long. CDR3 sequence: CASSVARTGADYGYTF. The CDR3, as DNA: TGTGCCAGCAGCGTAGCTAGAACCGGAGCGGACTATGGCTACACCTTC.

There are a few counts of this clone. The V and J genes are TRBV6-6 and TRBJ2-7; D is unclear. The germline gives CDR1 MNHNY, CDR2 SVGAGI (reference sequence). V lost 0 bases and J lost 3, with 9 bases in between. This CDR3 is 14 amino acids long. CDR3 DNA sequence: TGTGCCAGCAGTTACTCGGCCCCGGGCTACGAGCAGTACTTC. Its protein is CASSYSAPGYEQYF.

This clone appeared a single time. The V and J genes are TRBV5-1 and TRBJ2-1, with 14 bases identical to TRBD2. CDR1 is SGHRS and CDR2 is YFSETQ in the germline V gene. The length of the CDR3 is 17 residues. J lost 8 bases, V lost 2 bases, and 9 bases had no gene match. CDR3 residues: CASSLLGLAGAGDEQFF. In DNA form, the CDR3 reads TGCGCCAGCAGCTTACTGGGACTAGCGGGAGCGGGGGATGAGCAGTTCTTC.

CDR3 sequence reads: CASSQGTSGRVYEQYF. DNA for the CDR3: TGTGCCAGCAGCCAGGGGACTAGCGGGAGAGTCTACGAGCAGTACTTC. The genes are TRBV5-4 and TRBJ2-7; 14 nucleotides match TRBD2. The CDR3 extends over 16 amino acids. The J segment lost 3 bases and the V segment lost 4 bases, leaving 6 bases of the junction unmatched. CDR1 and CDR2 from the germline V gene are SGHNT and YYREEE (reference sequence). The full variable domain, rest sourced from reference TRBV5-4 and TRBJ2-7, is ETGVTQSPTHLIKTRGQQVTLRCSSQSGHNTVSWYQQALGQGPQFIFQYYREEENGRGNFPPRFSGLQFPNYSSELNVNALELDDSALYLCASSQGTSGRVYEQYFGPGTRLTVT.

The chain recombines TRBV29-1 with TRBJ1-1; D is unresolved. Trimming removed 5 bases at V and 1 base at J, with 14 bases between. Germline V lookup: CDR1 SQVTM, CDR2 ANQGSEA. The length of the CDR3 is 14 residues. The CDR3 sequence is CSVSRPPGNTEAFF. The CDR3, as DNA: TGCAGCGTTTCCCGACCCCCGGGGAACACTGAAGCTTTCTTT.

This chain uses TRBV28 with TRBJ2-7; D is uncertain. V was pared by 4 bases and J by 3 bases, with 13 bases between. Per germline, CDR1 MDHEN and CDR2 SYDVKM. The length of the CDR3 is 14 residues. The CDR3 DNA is TGTGCCAGCAGTTCCCCCCTCTATCGCTACGAGCAGTACTTC. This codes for CASSSPLYRYEQYF.

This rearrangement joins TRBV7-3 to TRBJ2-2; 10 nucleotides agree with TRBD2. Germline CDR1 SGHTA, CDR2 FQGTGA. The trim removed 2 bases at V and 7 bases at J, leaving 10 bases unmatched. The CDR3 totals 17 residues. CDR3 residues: CASSLVSSGSFGGELFF. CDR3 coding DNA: TGTGCCAGCAGCTTAGTCTCTAGCGGGAGTTTCGGCGGGGAGCTGTTTTTT.

CDR3 in amino acids: CSVRRTSGRKTNTGELFF. CDR3 coding DNA: TGCAGCGTTCGAAGGACTAGCGGTCGTAAAACGAACACCGGGGAGCTGTTTTTT. The chain combines TRBV29-1 with TRBJ2-2; 10 bases are shared with TRBD2. This CDR3 has 18 residues. Germline V CDR1 and CDR2: SQVTM, ANQGSEA. The V segment lost 5 bases and the J segment 0 bases; nucleotides outside the gene matches: 12.

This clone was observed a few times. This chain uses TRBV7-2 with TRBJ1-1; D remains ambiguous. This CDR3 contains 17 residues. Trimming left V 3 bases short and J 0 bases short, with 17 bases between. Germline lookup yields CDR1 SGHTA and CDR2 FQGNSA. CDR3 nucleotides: TGTGCCAGCAGCTTCGATCCAATACACCCCATGAACACTGAAGCTTTCTTT. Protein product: CASSFDPIHPMNTEAFF.

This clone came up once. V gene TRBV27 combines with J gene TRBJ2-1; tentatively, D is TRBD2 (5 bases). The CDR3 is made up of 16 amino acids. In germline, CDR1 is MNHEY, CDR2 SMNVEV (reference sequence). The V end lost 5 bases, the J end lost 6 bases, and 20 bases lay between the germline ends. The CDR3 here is CASSPSRDRPLNEQFF. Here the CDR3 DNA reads TGTGCCAGCAGTCCGTCCCGGGATCGACCTCTCAATGAGCAGTTCTTC.

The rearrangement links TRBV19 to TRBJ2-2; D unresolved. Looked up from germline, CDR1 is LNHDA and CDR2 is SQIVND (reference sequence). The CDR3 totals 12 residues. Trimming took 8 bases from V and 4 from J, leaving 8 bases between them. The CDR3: CASFGSTGELFF. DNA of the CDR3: TGTGCCAGTTTCGGTTCCACCGGGGAGCTGTTTTTT.

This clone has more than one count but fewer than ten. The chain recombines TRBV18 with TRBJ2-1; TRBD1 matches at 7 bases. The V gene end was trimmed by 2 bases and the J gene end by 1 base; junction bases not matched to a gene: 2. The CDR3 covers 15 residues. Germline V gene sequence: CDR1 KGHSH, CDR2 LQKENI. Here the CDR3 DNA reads TGTGCCAGCTCACCAGAGACAGGGTCCTACAATGAGCAGTTCTTC. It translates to CASSPETGSYNEQFF. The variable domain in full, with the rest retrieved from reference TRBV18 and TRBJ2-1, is NAGVMQNPRHLVRRRGQEARLRCSPMKGHSHVYWYRQLPEEGLKFMVYLQKENIIDESGMPKERFSAEFPKEGPSILRIQQVVRGDSAAYFCASSPETGSYNEQFFGPGTRLTVL.

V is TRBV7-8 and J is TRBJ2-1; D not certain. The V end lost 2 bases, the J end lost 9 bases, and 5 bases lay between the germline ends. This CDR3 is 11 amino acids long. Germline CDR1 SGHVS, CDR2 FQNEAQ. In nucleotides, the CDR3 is TGTGCCAGCAGCTTATCGGTTGAGCAGTTCTTC. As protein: CASSLSVEQFF.

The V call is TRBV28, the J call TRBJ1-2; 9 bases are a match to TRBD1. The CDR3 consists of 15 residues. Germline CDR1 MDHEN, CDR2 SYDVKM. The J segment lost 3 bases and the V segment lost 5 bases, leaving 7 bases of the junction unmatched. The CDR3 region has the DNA TGTGCCAGCAGTGCACGCGGGACAGGGTACTATGGCTACACCTTC. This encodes CASSARGTGYYGYTF.

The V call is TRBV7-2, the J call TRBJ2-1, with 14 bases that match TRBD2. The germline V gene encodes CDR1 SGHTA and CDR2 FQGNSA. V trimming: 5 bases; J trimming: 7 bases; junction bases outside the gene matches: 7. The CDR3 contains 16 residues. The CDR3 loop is CASSPGGTSGRNEQFF. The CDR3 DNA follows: TGTGCCAGCAGCCCGGGCGGGACTAGCGGGAGAAATGAGCAGTTCTTC. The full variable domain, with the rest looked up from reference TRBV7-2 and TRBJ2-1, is GAGVSQSPSNKVTEKGKDVELRCDPISGHTALYWYRQSLGQGLEFLIYFQGNSAPDKSGLPSDRFSAERTGGSVSTLTIQRTQQEDSAVYLCASSPGGTSGRNEQFFGPGTRLTVL.